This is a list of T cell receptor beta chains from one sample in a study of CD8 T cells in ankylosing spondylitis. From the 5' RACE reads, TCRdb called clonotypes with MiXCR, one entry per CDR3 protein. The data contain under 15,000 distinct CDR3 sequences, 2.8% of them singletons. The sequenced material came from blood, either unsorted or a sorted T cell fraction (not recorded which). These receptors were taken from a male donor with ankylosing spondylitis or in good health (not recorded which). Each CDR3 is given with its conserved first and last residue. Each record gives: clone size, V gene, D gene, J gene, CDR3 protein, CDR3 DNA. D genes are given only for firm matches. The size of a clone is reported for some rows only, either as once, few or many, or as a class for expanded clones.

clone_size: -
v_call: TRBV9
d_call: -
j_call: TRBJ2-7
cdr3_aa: CASSASEGLREQYF
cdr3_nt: TGTGCCAGCAGCGCATCGGAGGGCCTACGGGAGCAGTACTTC

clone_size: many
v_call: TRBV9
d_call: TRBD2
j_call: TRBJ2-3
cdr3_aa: CASSVKGGAGEGADTQYF
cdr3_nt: TGTGCCAGCAGCGTAAAGGGAGGAGCGGGGGAGGGGGCAGATACGCAGTATTTT

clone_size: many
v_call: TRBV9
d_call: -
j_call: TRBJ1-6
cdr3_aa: CASSQGRGSNSPLHF
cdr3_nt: TGTGCCAGCAGCCAAGGAAGGGGGTCGAATTCACCCCTCCACTTT

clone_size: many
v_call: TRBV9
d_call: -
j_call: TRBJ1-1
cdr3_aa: CASSPLQEAFF
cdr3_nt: TGTGCCAGCAGCCCCCTCCAGGAGGCTTTCTTT

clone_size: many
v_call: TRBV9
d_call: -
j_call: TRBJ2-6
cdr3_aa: CASSVDIRTGAGANVLTF
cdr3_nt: TGTGCCAGCAGCGTCGACATCCGTACGGGGGCTGGGGCCAACGTCCTGACTTTC

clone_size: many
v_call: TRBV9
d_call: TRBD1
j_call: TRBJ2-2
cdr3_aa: CASREGQANTGELFF
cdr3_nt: TGTGCCAGCAGAGAGGGACAGGCGAACACCGGGGAGCTGTTTTTT

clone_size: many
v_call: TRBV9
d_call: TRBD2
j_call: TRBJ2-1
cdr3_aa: CASSVRWGGSYNEQFF
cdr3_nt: TGTGCCAGCAGCGTAAGGTGGGGGGGCTCCTACAATGAGCAGTTCTTC

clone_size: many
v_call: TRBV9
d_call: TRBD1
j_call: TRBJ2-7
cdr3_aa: CASSVAWDSSYEQYF
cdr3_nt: TGTGCCAGCAGCGTAGCTTGGGACAGCTCCTACGAGCAGTACTTC

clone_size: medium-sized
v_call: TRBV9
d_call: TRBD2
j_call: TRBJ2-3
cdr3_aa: CASSVVLAGADTQYF
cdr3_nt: TGTGCCAGCAGCGTAGTACTAGCGGGAGCAGATACGCAGTATTTT

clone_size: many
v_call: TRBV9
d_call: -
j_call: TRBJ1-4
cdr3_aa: CASSVAPVTGSPEKLFF
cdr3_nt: TGTGCCAGCAGCGTAGCGCCGGTAACAGGGTCGCCTGAAAAACTGTTTTTT

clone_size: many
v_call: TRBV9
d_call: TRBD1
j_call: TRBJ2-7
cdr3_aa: CASSTADRGYEQYF
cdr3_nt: TGTGCCAGCAGCACAGCGGACAGGGGCTACGAGCAGTACTTC

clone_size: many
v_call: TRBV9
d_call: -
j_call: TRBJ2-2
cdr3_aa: CASSGAGHTGELFF
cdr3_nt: TGTGCCAGCAGCGGGGCGGGCCACACCGGGGAGCTGTTTTTT

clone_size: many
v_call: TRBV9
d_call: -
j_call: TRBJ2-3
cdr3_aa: CASSVGPQGTTQYF
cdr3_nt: TGTGCCAGCAGCGTGGGGCCCCAGGGAACCACGCAGTATTTT

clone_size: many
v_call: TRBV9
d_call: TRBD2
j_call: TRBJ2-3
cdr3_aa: CASSSSGTSVQDTQYF
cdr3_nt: TGTGCCAGCAGCTCTAGTGGGACTAGCGTACAAGATACGCAGTATTTT

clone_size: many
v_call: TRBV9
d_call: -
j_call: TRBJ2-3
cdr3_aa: CASSVSHTQYF
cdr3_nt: TGTGCCAGCAGCGTGAGTCATACGCAGTATTTT

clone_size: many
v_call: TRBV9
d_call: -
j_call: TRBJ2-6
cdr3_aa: CASSVDTAVSGANVLTF
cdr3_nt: TGTGCCAGCAGCGTCGACACCGCGGTCTCTGGGGCCAACGTCCTGACTTTC

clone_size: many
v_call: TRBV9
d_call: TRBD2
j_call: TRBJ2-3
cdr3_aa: CASSVLAGSADTQYF
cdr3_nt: TGTGCCAGCAGCGTACTAGCGGGGTCGGCAGATACGCAGTATTTT

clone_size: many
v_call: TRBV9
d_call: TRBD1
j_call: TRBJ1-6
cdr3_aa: CASSVGAGGAAPLHF
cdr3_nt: TGTGCCAGCAGCGTAGGAGCAGGGGGCGCGGCACCCCTCCACTTT

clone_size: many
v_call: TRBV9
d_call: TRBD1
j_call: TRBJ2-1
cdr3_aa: CASSPRTGSLYQSSYNEQFF
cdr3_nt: TGTGCCAGCAGCCCCCGGACAGGGTCACTGTATCAGAGCTCCTACAATGAGCAGTTCTTC

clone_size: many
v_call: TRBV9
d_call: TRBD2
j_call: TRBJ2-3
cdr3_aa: CASSVEAGGPSDTQYF
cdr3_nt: TGTGCCAGCAGCGTAGAAGCGGGGGGGCCATCAGATACGCAGTATTTT

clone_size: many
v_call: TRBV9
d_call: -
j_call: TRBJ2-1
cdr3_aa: CASSVAGVGNEQFF
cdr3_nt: TGTGCCAGCAGCGTAGCGGGAGTGGGCAATGAGCAGTTCTTC

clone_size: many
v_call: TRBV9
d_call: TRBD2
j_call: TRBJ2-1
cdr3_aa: CASSVGLAGEYNEQFF
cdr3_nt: TGTGCCAGCAGCGTCGGACTAGCGGGAGAATACAATGAGCAGTTCTTC

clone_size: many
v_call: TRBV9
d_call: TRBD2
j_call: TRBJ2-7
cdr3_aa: CASSPSGPYEQYF
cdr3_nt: TGTGCCAGCAGCCCTAGCGGCCCCTACGAGCAGTACTTC

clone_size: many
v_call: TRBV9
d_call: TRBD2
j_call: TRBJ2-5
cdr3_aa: CASSAGLAGGQGYLETQYF
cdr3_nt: TGTGCCAGCAGCGCGGGACTAGCGGGGGGTCAGGGTTATCTAGAGACCCAGTACTTC